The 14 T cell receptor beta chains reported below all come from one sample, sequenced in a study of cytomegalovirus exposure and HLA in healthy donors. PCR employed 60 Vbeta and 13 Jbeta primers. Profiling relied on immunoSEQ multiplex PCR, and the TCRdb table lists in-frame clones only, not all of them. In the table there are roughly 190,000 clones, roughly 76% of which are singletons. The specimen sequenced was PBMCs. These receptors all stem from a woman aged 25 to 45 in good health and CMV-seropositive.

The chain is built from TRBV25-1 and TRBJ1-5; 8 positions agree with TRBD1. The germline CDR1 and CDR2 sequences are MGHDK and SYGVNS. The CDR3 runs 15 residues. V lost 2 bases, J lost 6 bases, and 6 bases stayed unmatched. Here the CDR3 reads CASSEAGGAGQPQHF. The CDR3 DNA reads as TGTGCCAGCAGTGAAGCAGGGGGCGCGGGTCAGCCCCAGCATTTT.

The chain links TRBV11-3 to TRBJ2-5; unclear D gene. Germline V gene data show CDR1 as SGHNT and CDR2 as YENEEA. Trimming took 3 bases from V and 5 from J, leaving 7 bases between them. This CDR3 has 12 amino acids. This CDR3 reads CASSLGLETQYF. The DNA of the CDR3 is TGTGCCAGCAGCTTGGGCCTCGAGACCCAGTACTTC. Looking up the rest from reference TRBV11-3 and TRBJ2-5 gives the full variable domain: EAGVVQSPRYKIIEKKQPVAFWCNPISGHNTLYWYLQNLGQGPELLIRYENEEAVDDSQLPKDRFSAERLKGVDSTLKIQPAELGDSAVYLCASSLGLETQYFGPGTRLLVL.

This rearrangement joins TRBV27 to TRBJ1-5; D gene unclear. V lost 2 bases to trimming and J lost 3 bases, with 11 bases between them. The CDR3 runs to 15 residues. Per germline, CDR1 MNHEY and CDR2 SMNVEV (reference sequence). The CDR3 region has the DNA TGTGCCAGCAGTTTAATCCGGGTTTACAATCAGCCCCAGCATTTT. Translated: CASSLIRVYNQPQHF.

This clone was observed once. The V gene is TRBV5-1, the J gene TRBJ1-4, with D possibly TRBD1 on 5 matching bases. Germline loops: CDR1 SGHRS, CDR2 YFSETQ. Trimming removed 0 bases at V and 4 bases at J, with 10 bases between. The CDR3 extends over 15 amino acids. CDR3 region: CASSLAGFGNEKLFF. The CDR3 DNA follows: TGCGCCAGCAGCTTGGCAGGGTTCGGTAATGAAAAACTGTTTTTT. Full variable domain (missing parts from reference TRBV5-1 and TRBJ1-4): KAGVTQTPRYLIKTRGQQVTLSCSPISGHRSVSWYQQTPGQGLQFLFEYFSETQRNKGNFPGRFSGRQFSNSRSEMNVSTLELGDSALYLCASSLAGFGNEKLFFGSGTQLSVL.

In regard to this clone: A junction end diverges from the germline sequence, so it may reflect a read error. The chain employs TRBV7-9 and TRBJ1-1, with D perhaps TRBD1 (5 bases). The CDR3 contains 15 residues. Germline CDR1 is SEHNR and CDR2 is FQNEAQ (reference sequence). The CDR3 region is CSSSLLQGKSTEAFF. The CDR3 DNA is TGTTCCAGCAGCCTCCTGCAGGGTAAGAGCACTGAAGCTTTCTTT.

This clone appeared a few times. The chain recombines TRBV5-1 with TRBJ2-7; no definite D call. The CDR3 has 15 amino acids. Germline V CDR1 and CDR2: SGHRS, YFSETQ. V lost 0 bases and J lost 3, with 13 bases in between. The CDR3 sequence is CASSLGRGVNYEQYF. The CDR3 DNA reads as TGCGCCAGCAGCTTGGGCCGAGGAGTAAACTACGAGCAGTACTTC.

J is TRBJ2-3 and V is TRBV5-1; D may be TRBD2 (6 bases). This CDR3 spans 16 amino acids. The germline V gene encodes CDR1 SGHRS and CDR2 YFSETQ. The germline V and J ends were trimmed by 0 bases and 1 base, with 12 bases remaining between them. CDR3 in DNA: TGCGCCAGCAGCTTGGGTCAGGGAGGTGGCACAGATACGCAGTATTTT. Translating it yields CASSLGQGGGTDTQYF.

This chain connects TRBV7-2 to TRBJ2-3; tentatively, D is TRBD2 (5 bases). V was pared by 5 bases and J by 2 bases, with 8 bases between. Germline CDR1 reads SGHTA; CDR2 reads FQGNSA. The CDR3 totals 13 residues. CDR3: CASSEDFTDTQYF. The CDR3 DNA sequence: TGTGCCAGCAGCGAGGACTTCACAGATACGCAGTATTTT.

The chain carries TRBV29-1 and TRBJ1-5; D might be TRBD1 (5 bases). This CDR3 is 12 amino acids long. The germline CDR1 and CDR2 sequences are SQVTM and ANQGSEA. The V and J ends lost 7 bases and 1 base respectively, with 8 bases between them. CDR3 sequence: CSAGGSNQPQHF. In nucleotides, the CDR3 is TGCAGCGCCGGGGGGAGCAATCAGCCCCAGCATTTT.

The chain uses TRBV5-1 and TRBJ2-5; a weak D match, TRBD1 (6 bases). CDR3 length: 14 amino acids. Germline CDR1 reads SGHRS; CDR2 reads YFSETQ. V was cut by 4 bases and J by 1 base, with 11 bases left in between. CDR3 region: CASSLTGVQETQYF. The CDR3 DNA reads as TGCGCCAGCAGCCTGACAGGAGTCCAAGAGACCCAGTACTTC. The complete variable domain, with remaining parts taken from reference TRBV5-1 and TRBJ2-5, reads KAGVTQTPRYLIKTRGQQVTLSCSPISGHRSVSWYQQTPGQGLQFLFEYFSETQRNKGNFPGRFSGRQFSNSRSEMNVSTLELGDSALYLCASSLTGVQETQYFGPGTRLLVL.

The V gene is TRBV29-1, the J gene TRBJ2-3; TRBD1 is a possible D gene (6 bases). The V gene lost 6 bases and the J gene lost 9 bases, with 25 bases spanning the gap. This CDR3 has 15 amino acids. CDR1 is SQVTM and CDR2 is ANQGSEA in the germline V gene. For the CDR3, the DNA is TGCAGCGTAGAACCCCGGGACACCAGTCCGATAACGCAGTATTTT. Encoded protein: CSVEPRDTSPITQYF.

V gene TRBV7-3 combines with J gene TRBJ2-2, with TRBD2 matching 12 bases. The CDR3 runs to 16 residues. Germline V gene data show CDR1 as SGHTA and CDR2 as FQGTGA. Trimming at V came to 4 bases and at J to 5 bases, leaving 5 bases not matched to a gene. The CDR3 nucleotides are TGTGCCAGCAGCTCTAGCGGGGGGGCAGGGACCGGGGAGCTGTTTTTT. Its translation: CASSSSGGAGTGELFF.

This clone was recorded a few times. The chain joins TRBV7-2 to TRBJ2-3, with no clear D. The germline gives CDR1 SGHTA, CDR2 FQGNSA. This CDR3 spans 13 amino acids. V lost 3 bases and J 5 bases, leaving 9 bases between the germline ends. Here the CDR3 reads CASSFSWRDTQYF. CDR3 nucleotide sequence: TGTGCCAGCAGCTTCTCCTGGAGAGATACGCAGTATTTT.

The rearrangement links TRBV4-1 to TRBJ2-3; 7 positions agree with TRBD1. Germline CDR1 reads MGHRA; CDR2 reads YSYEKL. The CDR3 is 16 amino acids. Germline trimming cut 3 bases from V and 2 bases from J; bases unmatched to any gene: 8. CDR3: CASSQTGPGITDTQYF. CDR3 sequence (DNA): TGCGCCAGCAGCCAGACAGGGCCGGGGATCACAGATACGCAGTATTTT.